This T cell receptor beta chain was found in a study of T cell clonotyping in hematopoietic cell transplantation. Time point specified: recipient sample about 28 days before transplant, after cytoreduction. Findings of the study overall: Pathologically expanded recipient clonotypes increased progressively from day 30 to day 180 as diversity fell.

As regards this clone: Its antigen remains unknown.

TCRdb's table, derived via immunoSEQ multiplex PCR, lists solely in-frame clones and lacks some. Among tens of thousands of clones listed, more than 75% were seen once. The CDR3 runs 14 residues. The germline V gene has CDR1 MDHEN and CDR2 SYDVKM. The V and J ends lost 3 bases and 4 bases respectively, with 12 bases between them. V gene TRBV28 combines with J gene TRBJ1-2, with D perhaps TRBD1 (6 bases). The input for sequencing was peripheral blood mononuclear cells, taken before stem cell transplant. The receptor was derived from a man aged 55-75 years with biphenotypic leukemia. Some clones in this sample may be carry-over from other donors' samples. In DNA, the CDR3 is TGTGCCAGCAGTTTCCGGGGGCTCGGCTATGGCTACACCTTC. Encoded protein: CASSFRGLGYGYTF.